These 10 T cell receptor beta chains were all obtained from the same sample, sequenced in a study of T cells in Graves' hyperthyroidism and ophthalmopathy. There were TCR beta CDR3 regions amplified from RNA transcripts. Primed by the HTBI set, a first-round RT-PCR was run on the TCR CDR3. TCRdb redid the calling of the multiplex PCR reads with MiXCR, one entry per CDR3 protein. The sample records about 640,000 distinct CDR3 sequences, about 45% being singletons. Sequences were obtained from peripheral blood or thyroid tissue (not recorded which). These receptors were taken from an adult man with Graves' disease, either hyperthyroidism or ophthalmopathy (not recorded which).

This chain connects TRBV24-1 to TRBJ2-7; 10 nucleotides align to TRBD1. The V gene's germline CDR1 is KGHDR and CDR2 SFDVKD. V lost 11 bases, J lost 2 bases, and 5 bases stayed unmatched. The CDR3 has 13 residues. CDR3 region: CASKDRGAYEQYF. CDR3 nucleotide sequence: TGTGCCAGCAAGGACAGGGGGGCCTACGAGCAGTACTTC.

This clonotype came up many times. V is TRBV2 and J is TRBJ2-7; D is unresolved. This CDR3 is 11 amino acids long. The V end lost 6 bases, the J end lost 3 bases, and 6 bases lay between the germline ends. Germline values: CDR1 SNHLY, CDR2 FYNNEI. In nucleotides, the CDR3 is TGTGCCAGCAGAGGGTTCTACGAGCAGTACTTC. Translation: CASRGFYEQYF. The variable domain in full, completed from reference TRBV2 and TRBJ2-7, reads EPEVTQTPSHQVTQMGQEVILRCVPISNHLYFYWYRQILGQKVEFLVSFYNNEISEKSEIFDDQFSVERPDGSNFTLKIRSTKLEDSAMYFCASRGFYEQYFGPGTRLTVT.

This chain joins TRBV7-2 and TRBJ1-2, with D uncertain. Trimming cost V 6 bases and J 2 bases, with 16 bases left between them. The CDR3 runs 15 residues. Germline V gene lookup returns CDR1 SGHTA and CDR2 FQGNSA. CDR3 in DNA: TGTGCCAGCAGTTTGGTACCCGGTTTGAACTATGGCTACACCTTC. It is translated as CASSLVPGLNYGYTF.

This chain links TRBV7-8 with TRBJ1-4; D is undetermined. CDR1 and CDR2 (germline): SGHVS, FQNEAQ. This CDR3 spans 14 amino acids. The germline V and J ends were trimmed by 0 bases and 4 bases, with 6 bases remaining between them. DNA of the CDR3: TGTGCCAGCAGCTTAGCCCAGGATAATGAAAAACTGTTTTTT. This encodes CASSLAQDNEKLFF.

The V and J genes are TRBV24-1 and TRBJ2-1, with D tentatively TRBD1 or TRBD2 (6 bases each). Trimming removed 1 base from V and 5 bases from J, with 11 bases in between. This CDR3 has 15 residues. CDR1 is KGHDR, CDR2 SFDVKD, per germline. This chain's CDR3 is CATSDFGGVDNEQFF. The CDR3 bases are TGTGCCACCAGTGATTTCGGGGGCGTCGACAATGAGCAGTTCTTC.

There are a few counts of this clonotype. The chain couples TRBV7-2 to TRBJ1-1; a possible D gene is TRBD1 (6 bases). The CDR3 length is 14 residues. Trimming shortened V by 2 bases and J by 4 bases, and 11 bases separated the two germline ends. The germline gives CDR1 SGHTA, CDR2 FQGNSA. The CDR3 reads CASSLTGMGTEAFF. The CDR3 DNA follows: TGTGCCAGCAGCTTAACAGGGATGGGCACTGAAGCTTTCTTT.

J is TRBJ1-2 and V is TRBV10-2; 9 bases are shared with TRBD1. Losses at the gene ends were 4 bases for V and 8 bases for J; bases not matched to a gene: 8. Germline values: CDR1 WSHSY, CDR2 SAAADI. The CDR3 spans 14 residues. CDR3 nucleotide sequence: TGCGCCAGCAGTGGGGACAGGGACGGCTGGGGCTACACCTTC. It is translated as CASSGDRDGWGYTF.

This clonotype was counted once. The chain uses TRBV20-1 and TRBJ2-7, with TRBD2 as a possible D gene (6 bases). V shed 3 bases and J shed 5 bases, with 17 bases lying between them. The CDR3 runs to 14 residues. Per the germline V gene, CDR1 is DFQATT and CDR2 is SNEGSKA (reference sequence). The CDR3 sequence: CSASRDPGEDEQYF. As DNA, the CDR3 is TGCAGTGCTAGCCGGGACCCCGGGGAGGACGAGCAGTACTTC.

Turning to this clonotype: One junction end does not reproduce the germline sequence, and a read error may be involved. The chain couples TRBV29-1 to TRBJ1-6; D uncertain. The CDR3 totals 13 residues. Germline CDR1 and CDR2: SQVTM and ANQGSEA. The CDR3 here is CSVELVPSSPPHF. For the CDR3, the DNA is TGCAGCGTTGAATTAGTTCCAAGTTCACCCCCCCACTTT.

Comments on this clonotype: An end of the junction does not agree with germline; a read error may underlie this. The V call is TRBV7-3, the J call TRBJ2-7; TRBD1 is a possible D gene (5 bases). The CDR3 sequence is 11 residues long. The germline CDR1 and CDR2 sequences are SGHTA and FQGTGA. The CDR3 sequence is CVSSQPGSWYF. The DNA of the CDR3 is TGTGTCAGCAGCCAGCCAGGGTCATGGTACTTC.